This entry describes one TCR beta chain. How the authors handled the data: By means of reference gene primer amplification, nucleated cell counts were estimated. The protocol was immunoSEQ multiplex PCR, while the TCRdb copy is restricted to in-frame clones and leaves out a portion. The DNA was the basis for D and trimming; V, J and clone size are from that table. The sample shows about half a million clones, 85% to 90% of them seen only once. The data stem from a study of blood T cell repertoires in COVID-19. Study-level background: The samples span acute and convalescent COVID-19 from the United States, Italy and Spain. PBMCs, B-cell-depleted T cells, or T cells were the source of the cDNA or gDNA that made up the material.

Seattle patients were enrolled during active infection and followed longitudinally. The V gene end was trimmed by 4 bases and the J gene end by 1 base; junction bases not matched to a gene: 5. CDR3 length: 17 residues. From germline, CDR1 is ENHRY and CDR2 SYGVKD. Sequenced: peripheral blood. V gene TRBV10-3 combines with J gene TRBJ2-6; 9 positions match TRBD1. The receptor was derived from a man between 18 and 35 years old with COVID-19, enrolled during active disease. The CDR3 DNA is TGTGCCATCAGTGTTGGGACAGGGTCGTCTGGGGCCAACGTCCTGACTTTC. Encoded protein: CAISVGTGSSGANVLTF.